Listed below are T cell receptor beta chains from one sample, sequenced in a study of blood T cell repertoires in COVID-19. TCRdb keeps only in-frame clones here, not all; method: immunoSEQ multiplex PCR. The sample lists some 170,000 clones, 90% occurring once. The sequencing sample was made of peripheral blood. All receptors come from a man aged 55 to 70 with active or convalescent COVID-19. CDR3s include the opening cysteine and the closing phenylalanine or tryptophan. D genes are given only for firm matches. Only some rows state a clone size, as once, few, many or a class for expanded clones.

d_call	j_call	clone_size	v_call	cdr3_nt	cdr3_aa
TRBD2	TRBJ2-3	.	TRBV19	TGTGCCAGTAGTATGCCGGGATTAGCGGGGGCATCTTGGGTGAGAGATACGCAGTATTTT	CASSMPGLAGASWVRDTQYF
.	TRBJ2-5	.	TRBV20-1	TGCAGTGCCGCGGCTTGGGAGACCCAGTACTTC	CSAAAWETQYF
TRBD1	TRBJ1-2	.	TRBV7-2	TGTGCCAGCAGCACTCAACCGGGACAGGGATATGGCTACACCTTC	CASSTQPGQGYGYTF
TRBD2	TRBJ2-1	.	TRBV11-2	TGTGCCAGCAGCACGGGACTAGCATACAATGAGCAGTTCTTC	CASSTGLAYNEQFF
.	TRBJ2-4	.	TRBV6-5	TGTGCCAGCAGTACAGCGGTAGCCAAAAACATTCAGTACTTC	CASSTAVAKNIQYF
TRBD1	TRBJ1-2	.	TRBV29-1	TGCAGCGGTTCTCCTCCGGGACAGGGGTTCTATGGCTACACCTTC	CSGSPPGQGFYGYTF
.	TRBJ2-2	.	TRBV3-1/TRBV3-2	TGTGCCAGCAGCTCAACTCAGGTTACCGGGGAGCTGTTTTTT	CASSSTQVTGELFF
TRBD1	TRBJ2-7	once	TRBV6-5	TGTGCCAGCAGAGCTGGACAGGGGTCATACTACGAGCAGTACTTC	CASRAGQGSYYEQYF
.	TRBJ1-1	.	TRBV18	TGTGCCAGCTCACCACTCAGGGAATGGAACACTGAAGCTTTCTTT	CASSPLREWNTEAFF
TRBD2	TRBJ2-3	.	TRBV28	TGTGCCAGCAGTTTATTACTCGCTAGCGGGGGGGCAGCAGATACGCAGTATTTT	CASSLLLASGGAADTQYF
TRBD2	TRBJ2-1	.	TRBV7-2	TGTGCCAGCAGCACCAGCGGGAGGGCCTACAATGAGCAGTTCTTC	CASSTSGRAYNEQFF
.	TRBJ1-6	.	TRBV11-2	TGTGCCAGCAGCTTAGTGGGGAGGCGAAGTTCACCCCTCCACTTT	CASSLVGRRSSPLHF
TRBD1	TRBJ1-1	.	TRBV28	TGTGCCAGCAGTTCCTCCGGGACAGTTAACACTGAAGCTTTCTTT	CASSSSGTVNTEAFF
.	TRBJ1-2	.	TRBV7-2	TGTGCCAGCAGCTTATCAATCAGGGAATACACTAACTATGGCTACACCTTC	CASSLSIREYTNYGYTF
TRBD1	TRBJ1-5	once	TRBV28	TGTGCCAGCAGTTCCACAGGGGGAAGCAATCAGCCCCAGCATTTT	CASSSTGGSNQPQHF
.	TRBJ1-2	.	TRBV7-8	TGTGCCAGCAGCTTAGCAGCCAGACAGGCCCCTAACTATGGCTACACCTTC	CASSLAARQAPNYGYTF
.	TRBJ2-3	.	TRBV20-1	TGCAGTGCTAGTTCCCGGACTACGAGCACAGATACGCAGTATTTT	CSASSRTTSTDTQYF
.	TRBJ1-1	.	TRBV6-5	TGTGCCAGCAGTTACTCGAGGGCGCTGAACACTGAAGCTTTCTTT	CASSYSRALNTEAFF
.	TRBJ1-5	.	TRBV30	TGTGCCTGGACGGGGAACGGGAATCAGCCCCAGCATTTT	CAWTGNGNQPQHF
TRBD1	TRBJ2-7	.	TRBV18	TGTGCCAGCTCACCCCCGGGACAGGGCCTGTACGAGCAGTACTTC	CASSPPGQGLYEQYF
TRBD2	TRBJ2-7	.	TRBV6-2/TRBV6-3	TGTGCCAGCAGCCAACTAGCGGTCTCCTACGAGCAGTACTTC	CASSQLAVSYEQYF
.	TRBJ1-2	.	TRBV19	TGTGCCAGTAGTATAGAGGGAGGTTTCTATGGCTACACCTTC	CASSIEGGFYGYTF
.	TRBJ1-2	.	TRBV5-1	TGCGCCAGCAGCGGCTCCTCAGGATCTCCCTATGGCTACACCTTC	CASSGSSGSPYGYTF
TRBD1	TRBJ2-6	.	TRBV27	TGTGCCAGCAGTCCATACCGGGACAGTCCTGGCATCCTGACTTTC	CASSPYRDSPGILTF
.	TRBJ1-1	.	TRBV18	TGTGCCAGCTCACCAGGGGCAGGGAACACTGAAGCTTTCTTT	CASSPGAGNTEAFF
.	TRBJ1-2	.	TRBV19	TGTGCCAGTAGTATTGGAGACTATGGCTACACCTTC	CASSIGDYGYTF
TRBD1	TRBJ1-4	.	TRBV5-4	TGTGCCAGCAGCCCACAGGGGACACCTAATGAAAAACTGTTTTTT	CASSPQGTPNEKLFF
.	TRBJ2-7	.	TRBV19	TGTGCCAGTAGTAGAGACACCGGGACAAAGGGCGCCTACGAGCAGTACTTC	CASSRDTGTKGAYEQYF
.	TRBJ2-2	.	TRBV6-5	TGTGCCAGCAGTTCTCGTTCGTCCGGGGAGCTGTTTTTT	CASSSRSSGELFF
.	TRBJ2-3	.	TRBV27	TGTGCCAGCAGTCCCCTTCCCTTAGATACGCAGTATTTT	CASSPLPLDTQYF
TRBD2	TRBJ2-7	.	TRBV7-2	TGTGCCAGCAGCCCCAGCGGGGGGGCCCCCGCCGAGCAGTACTTC	CASSPSGGAPAEQYF
TRBD2	TRBJ2-3	.	TRBV3-1/TRBV3-2	TGTGCCAGCAGCCTTCCCCAGCGGGGGAGAGGAGATACGCAGTATTTT	CASSLPQRGRGDTQYF
.	TRBJ1-5	once	TRBV2	TGTGCCAGCAGTGAAGCGCTAGGGGGCAATCAGCCCCAGCATTTT	CASSEALGGNQPQHF
.	TRBJ1-1	.	TRBV9	TGTGCCAGCAGCGTGGGGGGAGGCGTAAACACTGAAGCTTTCTTT	CASSVGGGVNTEAFF
.	TRBJ2-2	.	TRBV7-6	TGTGCCAGCAGCTTAGGACAGGTTAAGAACACCGGGGAGCTGTTTTTT	CASSLGQVKNTGELFF
.	TRBJ1-5	.	TRBV19	TGTGCCAGTAGTATAGACAGGGGAAGCAATCAGCCCCAGCATTTT	CASSIDRGSNQPQHF
.	TRBJ1-3	.	TRBV18	TGTGCCAGCTCACCTCTCCTGGCAGCGGACAGCTCTGGAAACACCATATATTTT	CASSPLLAADSSGNTIYF
TRBD1	TRBJ2-2	few	TRBV5-1	TGCGCCAGCAGCTTGTCTGTCCGGGACAGGGGGTCCGGGGAGCTGTTTTTT	CASSLSVRDRGSGELFF
TRBD1	TRBJ1-5	.	TRBV27	TGTGCCAGCAGGGGACAGGGGAACCAGCCCCAGCATTTT	CASRGQGNQPQHF
TRBD1	TRBJ1-2	.	TRBV29-1	TGCAGCTTTTACAGGGGCGCTAACTATGGCTACACCTTC	CSFYRGANYGYTF
TRBD1	TRBJ2-4	once	TRBV6-5	TGTGCCAGCAGTCGCGGGACAGGACGAAACATTCAGTACTTC	CASSRGTGRNIQYF
TRBD1	TRBJ1-1	.	TRBV27	TGTGCCAGCAGTTCTCGACAGGGAGGAAACACTGAAGCTTTCTTT	CASSSRQGGNTEAFF
TRBD1	TRBJ2-2	.	TRBV5-6	TGTGCCAGCAGCTGGGGACAGCAGACCGGGGAGCTGTTTTTT	CASSWGQQTGELFF
.	TRBJ1-6	.	TRBV15	TGTGCCACCAGCAGGGCAACAGGGTTTCATTCACCCCTCCACTTT	CATSRATGFHSPLHF
TRBD1	TRBJ1-1	.	TRBV13	TGTGCCAGCAGCTCTATGCGACAGGGTTCAACTGAAGCTTTCTTT	CASSSMRQGSTEAFF
TRBD1	TRBJ1-2	.	TRBV11-2	TGTGCCAGCAGCTCCCGGGGACAGGGATCCGCGTCGAGCTACACCTTC	CASSSRGQGSASSYTF
.	TRBJ1-4	.	TRBV2	TGTGCCAGCAGTGCCAGGGGCATCAGTGAAAAACTGTTTTTT	CASSARGISEKLFF
.	TRBJ1-2	.	TRBV5-1	TGCGCCAGCAGCTTCCAGGAATCGTACGGCTACACCTTC	CASSFQESYGYTF
TRBD1	TRBJ1-1	.	TRBV6-6	TGTGCCAGCAGCCGGGACAGTTTAATGAACACTGAAGCTTTCTTT	CASSRDSLMNTEAFF
TRBD2	TRBJ2-3	.	TRBV13	TGTGCCAGCAGCTTCAAGGCGGGAGTCACAGATACGCAGTATTTT	CASSFKAGVTDTQYF
TRBD2	TRBJ2-3	.	TRBV10-3	TGTGCCATCGGGGAGCGGGGTAGCACAGATACGCAGTATTTT	CAIGERGSTDTQYF
TRBD2	TRBJ2-1	once	TRBV19	TGTGCCAGTAGTATATCCAGCGGGAGGGGTAATGAGCAGTTCTTC	CASSISSGRGNEQFF
.	TRBJ1-3	.	TRBV4-2	TGTGCCAGCAGCCAAGATCAGAGAAACACCATATATTTT	CASSQDQRNTIYF
TRBD1	TRBJ1-1	.	TRBV3-1/TRBV3-2	TGTGCCAGCAGCCAAGATCGACCGACAGGGGGCATTGAAGCTTTCTTT	CASSQDRPTGGIEAFF
TRBD1	TRBJ1-4	few	TRBV5-8	TGTGCCAGCAGCGCGGACAGGTCGATTTTTGAAAAACTGTTTTTT	CASSADRSIFEKLFF